Described below is a single T cell receptor (beta chain) sequence and its context. It has no known antigen specificity. Per-base qualities were not stored, and no clone one base away is much larger. The data derive from a study of T cell repertoires in cytomegalovirus infection (dated by TCRdb to about 2019). For the wider study: Donor HLA type was relevant to the analysis, because carriage of CMV infection together with the matching HLA type was indicated by public TCR beta signatures. Points the paper makes about the study in general: In both this cohort and an independent cohort of 300 to 450 donors, the cumulative frequency of public TCR beta family members distinguished carriers of CMV infection plus the relevant HLA type. The ex vivo response was dominated by HLA-C-restricted CMV-specific TCR beta clonotypes, which also provided the single most frequent clonotype in two of eight donors.

The instrument given in TCRdb is Illumina HiSeq 1500. TCRdb cleaned the public reads at Q25 with fastp, built clones with MiXCR and kept in-frame beta chains. Every CDR3 protein is listed once, alongside the most common genes and DNA of its rows. The sample table shows about 450,000 distinct CDR3 sequences, and approximately 31% are seen once. Roughly 15% of the sample is in the top ten clones. V is cut by 6 bases and J by 4 bases, and the space between the germline ends is 25 bases. The CDR3 contains 17 residues, cysteine and phenylalanine counted. The read is trimmed to its CDR3 DNA, 51 bases read in frame from base 1.

The sequence is built from TRBV12-3 or TRBV12-4 and TRBJ2-7; a tentative D call is TRBD2 (6 bases match). This clonotype originated in a human donor in good health (CMV status not recorded). Some clones in this sample may be carry-over from other donors' samples. The sample taken for sequencing was PBMCs. The sequence in DNA is TGTGCCAGCAGAAGGGGAGGCACAGACGCCCCCTTATACGAGCAGTACTTC. This translates into CASRRGGTDAPLYEQYF.